Below, 18 T cell receptor beta chains from the same sample are listed, as sequenced in a study of blood T cell repertoires in COVID-19. TCRdb keeps only in-frame clones here, not all; method: immunoSEQ multiplex PCR. The data show around 130,000 clones, about four fifths seen once. The specimen sequenced was PBMCs or T cells enriched from blood (not recorded which). These receptors were collected from a man between 25 and 39 years old who had recovered from COVID-19.

CDR3 nucleotides: TGTGCCAGCAGCCGACTAGCGGGGTTTGGAAATGAGCAGTTCTTC. Protein sequence: CASSRLAGFGNEQFF. The chain uses TRBV7-9 and TRBJ2-1; the match to TRBD2 covers 11 bases. Looked up from germline, CDR1 is SEHNR and CDR2 is FQNEAQ (reference sequence). V trimming: 5 bases; J trimming: 7 bases; junction bases outside the gene matches: 7. This CDR3 spans 15 amino acids. Full variable domain (rest looked up from reference TRBV7-9 and TRBJ2-1): DTGVSQNPRHKITKRGQNVTFRCDPISEHNRLYWYRQTLGQGPEFLTYFQNEAQLEKSRLLSDRFSAERPKGSFSTLEIQRTEQGDSAMYLCASSRLAGFGNEQFFGPGTRLTVL.

The rearrangement uses TRBV5-1 and TRBJ2-1; 10 bases agree with TRBD1. The trim removed 1 base at V and 8 bases at J, leaving 9 bases unmatched. The CDR3 covers 16 residues. Germline V gene sequence: CDR1 SGHRS, CDR2 YFSETQ. The CDR3, as DNA: TGCGCCAGCAGCTTGACCCGACAGGGGGCGAGCGATGAGCAGTTCTTC. It specifies CASSLTRQGASDEQFF.

The chain joins TRBV2 to TRBJ2-5; TRBD1 might be the D (7 bases). Germline V CDR1 and CDR2: SNHLY, FYNNEI. The CDR3 spans 15 residues. The V end was cut by 6 bases, the J end by 5 bases, with 19 bases between. The CDR3 protein is CASRGGDRDRETQYF. The CDR3 DNA follows: TGTGCCAGCAGGGGAGGAGACAGGGATCGGGAGACCCAGTACTTC.

The V and J genes are TRBV4-2 and TRBJ2-3; D uncertain. There are 17 residues in the CDR3. Per germline, CDR1 LGHNA and CDR2 YNFKEQ. V lost 0 bases to trimming and J lost 0 bases, with 13 bases between them. For the CDR3, the DNA is TGTGCCAGCAGCCAAGACGGAGCGAGCCCTAGCACAGATACGCAGTATTTT. Amino acids: CASSQDGASPSTDTQYF.

The chain has TRBV15 and TRBJ1-5, with 7 bases that match TRBD1. The V and J ends lost 4 bases and 3 bases, in that order; junction bases with no gene match: 9. This CDR3 region has 16 residues. Germline V CDR1 and CDR2: LNHNV, YYDKDF (reference sequence). In nucleotides, the CDR3 is TGTGCCACCAGCACAGAAACAGGGGAGCCCAATCAGCCCCAGCATTTT. Translating gives CATSTETGEPNQPQHF. The whole variable domain, remainder taken from reference TRBV15 and TRBJ1-5, is DAMVIQNPRYQVTQFGKPVTLSCSQTLNHNVMYWYQQKSSQAPKLLFHYYDKDFNNEADTPDNFQSRRPNTSFCFLDIRSPGLGDTAMYLCATSTETGEPNQPQHFGDGTRLSIL.

The chain has TRBV7-9 and TRBJ2-6; D call uncertain. Germline CDR1 and CDR2: SEHNR and FQNEAQ (reference sequence). The CDR3 has 16 residues. V was trimmed by 3 bases and J by 3 bases, leaving 12 bases between them. The CDR3 DNA follows: TGTGCCAGCAGCTTCGGCTTAACGGGTGGGGCCAACGTCCTGACTTTC. Translating it yields CASSFGLTGGANVLTF. Complete variable domain (other parts from reference TRBV7-9 and TRBJ2-6): DTGVSQNPRHKITKRGQNVTFRCDPISEHNRLYWYRQTLGQGPEFLTYFQNEAQLEKSRLLSDRFSAERPKGSFSTLEIQRTEQGDSAMYLCASSFGLTGGANVLTFGAGSRLTVL.

The gene calls are TRBV18 and TRBJ2-5; 10 positions match TRBD1. J was trimmed by 4 bases and V by 2 bases; bases with no gene match: 4. CDR1 KGHSH and CDR2 LQKENI come from the germline V gene. The CDR3 length is 15 residues. The CDR3 loop reads CASSPLGTGVETQYF. DNA of the CDR3: TGTGCCAGCTCACCATTGGGGACAGGGGTAGAGACCCAGTACTTC. Complete variable domain (other parts from reference TRBV18 and TRBJ2-5): NAGVMQNPRHLVRRRGQEARLRCSPMKGHSHVYWYRQLPEEGLKFMVYLQKENIIDESGMPKERFSAEFPKEGPSILRIQQVVRGDSAAYFCASSPLGTGVETQYFGPGTRLLVL.

This clone has only one observation. The V and J genes are TRBV27 and TRBJ1-1; tentative D call: TRBD1 (6 bases). Germline V CDR1 and CDR2: MNHEY, SMNVEV (reference sequence). CDR3 length equals 13 residues. V was clipped by 1 base and J by 7 bases, with 10 bases between them. The CDR3 region has the DNA TGTGCCAGCAGTTTATTTAGGGGGATTGAAGCTTTCTTT. This translates into CASSLFRGIEAFF.

The chain couples TRBV4-1 to TRBJ1-1; the D gene is possibly TRBD1 (6 bases). In germline, CDR1 is MGHRA, CDR2 YSYEKL. The CDR3 contains 14 residues. Trimming took 0 bases from V and 5 from J, leaving 10 bases between them. The CDR3 nucleotides are TGCGCCAGCAGCCAAGACTGGGGGCCAACTGAAGCTTTCTTT. This translates into CASSQDWGPTEAFF.

The chain carries TRBV30 and TRBJ2-3; D possibly corresponds to TRBD2 (7 bases). V dropped 0 bases and J dropped 5 bases, with 9 bases sitting between them. Germline CDR1 is GTSNPN and CDR2 is SVGIG (reference sequence). The length of the CDR3 is 13 residues. The CDR3 sequence: CAWSVGGLDTQYF. CDR3 bases: TGTGCCTGGAGTGTGGGGGGGCTAGATACGCAGTATTTT.

The rearrangement joins TRBV30 to TRBJ2-3; tentatively, D is TRBD2 (7 bases). Germline V CDR1 and CDR2: GTSNPN, SVGIG (reference sequence). The CDR3 extends over 14 amino acids. V was shortened by 5 bases and J by 4 bases, with 16 bases between the two germline ends. The CDR3: CAWGGGSVADTQYF. CDR3 nucleotides: TGTGCCTGGGGGGGCGGGAGTGTCGCAGATACGCAGTATTTT.

The CDR3 is CASSPGQDGELFF. In nucleotides, the CDR3 is TGTGCCAGCTCACCGGGACAAGACGGGGAGCTGTTTTTT. The rearrangement joins TRBV18 to TRBJ2-2, with D tentatively TRBD1 (6 bases). Germline-derived CDR1 and CDR2 are KGHSH and LQKENI. Trimming stripped 3 bases from V and 7 bases from J, with 9 bases between. The CDR3 covers 13 residues. The full variable domain, with the rest looked up from reference TRBV18 and TRBJ2-2, is NAGVMQNPRHLVRRRGQEARLRCSPMKGHSHVYWYRQLPEEGLKFMVYLQKENIIDESGMPKERFSAEFPKEGPSILRIQQVVRGDSAAYFCASSPGQDGELFFGEGSRLTVL.

The V gene is TRBV12-5, the J gene TRBJ2-7, with TRBD1 identical over 7 bases. The CDR3 runs to 12 residues. V lost 1 base to trimming and J lost 6 bases; unmatched junction nucleotides: 0. Germline assignment: CDR1 LGHNT and CDR2 FRNRAP. CDR3 residues: CASGLDRGEQYV. The CDR3 coding sequence is TGTGCTAGTGGTTTGGACAGGGGCGAGCAGTACGTC.

The chain combines TRBV27 with TRBJ1-5, with no clear D. The CDR3 is made up of 15 amino acids. Per germline, CDR1 MNHEY and CDR2 SMNVEV (reference sequence). V lost 5 bases to trimming and J lost 1 base, with 12 bases between them. The CDR3 sequence: CASSTTVASNQPQHF. CDR3 DNA sequence: TGTGCCAGCAGTACAACAGTTGCCAGCAATCAGCCCCAGCATTTT.

This clone has a handful of counts. CDR3 amino acids: CASSPRQNTGELFF. The CDR3 nucleotides read TGTGCCAGTAGTCCCAGACAGAACACCGGGGAGCTGTTTTTT. This chain links TRBV19 with TRBJ2-2; D gene uncertain. The germline V gene has CDR1 LNHDA and CDR2 SQIVND (reference sequence). V was clipped by 5 bases and J by 1 base, with 8 bases between them. The CDR3 extends over 14 amino acids.

CDR3 in amino acids: CASRTRTGGDYGYTF. CDR3 sequence (DNA): TGCGCCAGCAGAACCCGAACAGGGGGCGACTATGGCTACACCTTC. The chain combines TRBV5-1 with TRBJ1-2; 9 bases are a match to TRBD1. Germline V gene data show CDR1 as SGHRS and CDR2 as YFSETQ. The ends lost 5 bases at V and 3 bases at J; junction bases unmatched: 8. CDR3 size: 15 residues.

The chain couples TRBV6-5 to TRBJ1-1, with 7 bases aligning to TRBD1. This CDR3 is 14 amino acids long. The germline gives CDR1 MNHEY, CDR2 SVGAGI. The V gene end was trimmed by 6 bases and the J gene end by 1 base; junction bases not matched to a gene: 5. The CDR3 DNA follows: TGTGCCAGCAGGAGGACAGGTACGAACACTGAAGCTTTCTTT. As protein: CASRRTGTNTEAFF.

The V call is TRBV7-3, the J call TRBJ2-2; 7 bases match TRBD2. The CDR3 loop spans 15 amino acids. CDR1 is SGHTA, CDR2 FQGTGA, per germline. The junction had 1 base not matched to a gene; V was cut back by 3 bases and J by 0 bases. This CDR3 is CASSFGGTNTGELFF. The CDR3 nucleotides read TGTGCCAGCAGCTTCGGGGGGACGAACACCGGGGAGCTGTTTTTT.